This TCR beta chain appears in the sequencing data of a study of OX40 agonist ivuxolimab in advanced cancers. This clone was recorded only once. Sequencing was performed with immunoSEQ multiplex PCR; in TCRdb, only in-frame clones are kept and a portion is missing. This sample has tens of thousands of clones, with more than 90% found just once. The TCR originated in an adult with an advanced solid tumor such as melanoma, head and neck, liver or kidney cancer. The starting material was CD4+ or CD8+ T cells sorted from blood, obtained in a trial of the OX40 agonist ivuxolimab.

The CDR3 loop reads CASSLMVETSGGAAGELFF. The CDR3 DNA reads as TGTGCCAGCAGTTTAATGGTAGAGACTAGCGGGGGGGCCGCCGGGGAGCTGTTTTTT. The chain combines TRBV27 with TRBJ2-2; TRBD2 matches at 14 bases. V dropped 2 bases and J dropped 6; count of bases not matched to a gene: 11. CDR1 and CDR2 from the germline V gene are MNHEY and SMNVEV (reference sequence). CDR3 length: 19 residues.